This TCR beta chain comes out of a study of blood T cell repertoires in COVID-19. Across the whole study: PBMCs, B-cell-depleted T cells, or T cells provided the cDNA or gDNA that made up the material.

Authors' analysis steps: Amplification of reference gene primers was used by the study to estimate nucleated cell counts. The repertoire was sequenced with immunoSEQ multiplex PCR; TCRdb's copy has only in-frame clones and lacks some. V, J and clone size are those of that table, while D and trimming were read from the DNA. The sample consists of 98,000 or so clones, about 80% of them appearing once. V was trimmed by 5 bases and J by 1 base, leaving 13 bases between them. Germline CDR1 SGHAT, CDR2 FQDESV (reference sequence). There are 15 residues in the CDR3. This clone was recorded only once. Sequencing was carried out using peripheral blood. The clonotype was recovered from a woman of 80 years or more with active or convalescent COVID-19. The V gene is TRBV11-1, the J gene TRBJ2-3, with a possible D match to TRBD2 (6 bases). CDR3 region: CASSQRTKGTDTQYF. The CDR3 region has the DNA TGTGCCAGCAGCCAACGGACTAAAGGCACAGATACGCAGTATTTT.